This TCR beta chain originates from a study of metastatic and nonmetastatic thyroid tumors. Study in general: Malignant thyroid and benign thyroid patients provided blood and tumor or nodule tissue whose repertoires were compared. Findings and limits, study-wide: TCR beta diversity was reportedly significantly higher in malignant thyroid tumors than benign nodules, in blood and tumor.

Patients had received no treatment of any kind before thyroid surgery. This CDR3 has 15 residues. V was pared by 6 bases and J by 10 bases, with 22 bases between. In the authors' workflow: Across clinicopathological groups, CDR3 differences served as the basis for building a distant-metastasis classifier for papillary thyroid cancer. From the PCR reads, TCRdb re-called clones with MiXCR. TCRdb assigned the V and J calls; the authors' analysis was not used. The table records around 26,000 clones, less than 15% of them present only once. Regarding this clone: Its antigen is not known.

The sequencing sample was made of blood. V is TRBV12-3 or TRBV12-4 and J is TRBJ2-1; D is unresolved. The clonotype comes from a female donor with papillary thyroid cancer or a benign thyroid nodule (not recorded which). Some clones in this sample may be carry-over from other donors' samples. In DNA, the CDR3 is TGTGCCAGCAGAAAAACCGTTTGGGAATACAGAGAGCAGTTCTTC. The encoded protein is CASRKTVWEYREQFF.